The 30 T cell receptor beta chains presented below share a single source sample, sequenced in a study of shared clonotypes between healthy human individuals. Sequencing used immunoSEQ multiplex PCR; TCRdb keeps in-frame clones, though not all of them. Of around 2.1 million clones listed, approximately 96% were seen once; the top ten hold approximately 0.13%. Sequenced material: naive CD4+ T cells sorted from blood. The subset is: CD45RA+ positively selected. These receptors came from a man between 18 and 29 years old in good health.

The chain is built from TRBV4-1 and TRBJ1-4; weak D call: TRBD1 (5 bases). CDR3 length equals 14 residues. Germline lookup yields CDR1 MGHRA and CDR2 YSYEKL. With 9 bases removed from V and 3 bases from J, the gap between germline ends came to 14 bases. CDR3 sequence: CASKTGGSNEKLFF. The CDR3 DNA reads TGCGCCAGTAAAACGGGGGGTTCTAATGAAAAACTGTTTTTT.

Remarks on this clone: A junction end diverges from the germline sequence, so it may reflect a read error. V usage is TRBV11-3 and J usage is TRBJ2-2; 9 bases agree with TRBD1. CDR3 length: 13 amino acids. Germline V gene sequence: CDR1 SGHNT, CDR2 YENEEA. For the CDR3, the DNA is TGTGCCAGCAGCTCGGGACAGGGCGGGAAGCTGTTTTTT. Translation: CASSSGQGGKLFF.

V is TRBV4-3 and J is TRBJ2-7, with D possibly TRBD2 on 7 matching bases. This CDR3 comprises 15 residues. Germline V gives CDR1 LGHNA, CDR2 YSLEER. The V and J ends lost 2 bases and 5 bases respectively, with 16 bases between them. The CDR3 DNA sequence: TGCGCCAGCAGCCAATGGACTAGGGGGGATAACGAGCAGTACTTC. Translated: CASSQWTRGDNEQYF.

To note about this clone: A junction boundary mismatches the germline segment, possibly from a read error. Here the CDR3 DNA reads TGTGCTAGCAGCTTAGATGGCTCCTCCGGAGGGGAGACCCAGTACTTC. It yields the protein CASSLDGSSGGETQYF. The chain recombines TRBV7-7 with TRBJ2-5, with D tentatively TRBD2 (6 bases). Looked up from germline, CDR1 is SSHAT and CDR2 is FNYEAQ (reference sequence). The length of the CDR3 is 16 residues.

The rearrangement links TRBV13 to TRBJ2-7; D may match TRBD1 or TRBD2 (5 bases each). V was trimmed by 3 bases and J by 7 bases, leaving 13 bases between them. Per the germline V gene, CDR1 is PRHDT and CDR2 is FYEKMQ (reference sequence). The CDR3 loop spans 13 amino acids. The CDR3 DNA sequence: TGTGCCAGCAGCTTCGGTGGGGGATGGGAGCAGTACTTC. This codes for CASSFGGGWEQYF.

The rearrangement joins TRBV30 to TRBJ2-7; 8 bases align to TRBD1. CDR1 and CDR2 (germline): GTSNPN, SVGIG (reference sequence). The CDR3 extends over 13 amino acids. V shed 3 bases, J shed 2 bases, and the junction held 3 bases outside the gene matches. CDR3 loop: CAWRLDRAYEQYF. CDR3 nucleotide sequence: TGTGCCTGGAGATTGGACAGGGCCTACGAGCAGTACTTC. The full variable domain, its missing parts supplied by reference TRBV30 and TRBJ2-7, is SQTIHQWPATLVQPVGSPLSLECTVEGTSNPNLYWYRQAAGRGLQLLFYSVGIGQISSEVPQNLSASRPQDRQFILSSKKLLLSDSGFYLCAWRLDRAYEQYFGPGTRLTVT.

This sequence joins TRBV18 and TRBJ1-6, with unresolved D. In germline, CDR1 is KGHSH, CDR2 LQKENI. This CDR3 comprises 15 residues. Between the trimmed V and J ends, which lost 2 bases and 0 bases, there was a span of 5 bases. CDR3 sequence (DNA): TGTGCCAGCTCACCAAAGCTCTCCTATAATTCACCCCTCCACTTT. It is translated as CASSPKLSYNSPLHF.

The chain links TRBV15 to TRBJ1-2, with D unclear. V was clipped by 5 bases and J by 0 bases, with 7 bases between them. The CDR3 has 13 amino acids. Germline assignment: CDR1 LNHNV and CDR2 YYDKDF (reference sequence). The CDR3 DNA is TGTGCCACCAGCCCAGATCCTAACTATGGCTACACCTTC. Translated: CATSPDPNYGYTF.

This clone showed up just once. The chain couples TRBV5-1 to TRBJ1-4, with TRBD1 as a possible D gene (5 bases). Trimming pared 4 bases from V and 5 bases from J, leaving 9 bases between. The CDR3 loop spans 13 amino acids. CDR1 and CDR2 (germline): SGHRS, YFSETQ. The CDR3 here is CASSENRNEKLFF. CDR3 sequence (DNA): TGCGCCAGCAGCGAAAACAGGAATGAAAAACTGTTTTTT.

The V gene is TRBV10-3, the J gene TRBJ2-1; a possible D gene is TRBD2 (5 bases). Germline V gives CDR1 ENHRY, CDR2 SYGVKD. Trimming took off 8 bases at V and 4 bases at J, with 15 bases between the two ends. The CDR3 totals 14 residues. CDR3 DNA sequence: TGTGCCATCGGGGAGACGCCGGCTTACAATGAGCAGTTCTTC. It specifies CAIGETPAYNEQFF.

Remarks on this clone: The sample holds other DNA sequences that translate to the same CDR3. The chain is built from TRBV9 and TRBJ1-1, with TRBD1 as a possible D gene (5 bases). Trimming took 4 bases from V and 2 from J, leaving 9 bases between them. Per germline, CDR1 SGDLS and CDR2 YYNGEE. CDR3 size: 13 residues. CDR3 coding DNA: TGTGCCAGCAGCCCTAGGACAAACACTGAAGCTTTCTTT. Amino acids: CASSPRTNTEAFF. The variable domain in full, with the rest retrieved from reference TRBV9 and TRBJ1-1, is DSGVTQTPKHLITATGQRVTLRCSPRSGDLSVYWYQQSLDQGLQFLIQYYNGEERAKGNILERFSAQQFPDLHSELNLSSLELGDSALYFCASSPRTNTEAFFGQGTRLTVV.

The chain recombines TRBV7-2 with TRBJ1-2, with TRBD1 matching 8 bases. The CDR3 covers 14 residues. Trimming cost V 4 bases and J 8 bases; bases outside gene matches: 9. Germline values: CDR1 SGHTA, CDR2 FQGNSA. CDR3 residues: CASSSGQGVQGYTF. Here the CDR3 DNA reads TGTGCCAGCAGCTCCGGACAGGGCGTTCAGGGCTACACCTTC.

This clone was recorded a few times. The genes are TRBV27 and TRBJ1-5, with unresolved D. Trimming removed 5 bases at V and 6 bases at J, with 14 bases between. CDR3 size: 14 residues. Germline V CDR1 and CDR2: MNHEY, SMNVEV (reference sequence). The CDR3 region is CASSALGWGQPQHF. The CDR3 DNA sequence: TGTGCCAGCAGTGCTTTAGGGTGGGGTCAGCCCCAGCATTTT.

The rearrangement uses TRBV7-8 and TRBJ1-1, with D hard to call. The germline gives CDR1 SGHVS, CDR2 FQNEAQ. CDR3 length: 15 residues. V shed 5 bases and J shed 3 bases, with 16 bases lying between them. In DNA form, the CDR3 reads TGTGCCAGCAGCCCTCAGGCCCGGTCGGACACTGAAGCTTTCTTT. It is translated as CASSPQARSDTEAFF.

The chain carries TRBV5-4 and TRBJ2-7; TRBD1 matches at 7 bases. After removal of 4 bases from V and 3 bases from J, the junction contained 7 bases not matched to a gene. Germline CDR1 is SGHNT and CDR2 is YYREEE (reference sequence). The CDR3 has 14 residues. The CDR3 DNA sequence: TGTGCCAGCAGCCTGGACAGGTCCCTCTACGAGCAGTACTTC. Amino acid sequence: CASSLDRSLYEQYF.

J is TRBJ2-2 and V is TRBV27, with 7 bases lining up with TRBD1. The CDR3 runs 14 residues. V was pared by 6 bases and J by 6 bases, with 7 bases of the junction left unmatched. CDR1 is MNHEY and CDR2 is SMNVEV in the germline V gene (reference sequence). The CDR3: CASSPLTGPGELFF. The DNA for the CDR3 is TGTGCCAGCAGCCCCCTGACAGGGCCCGGGGAGCTGTTTTTT.

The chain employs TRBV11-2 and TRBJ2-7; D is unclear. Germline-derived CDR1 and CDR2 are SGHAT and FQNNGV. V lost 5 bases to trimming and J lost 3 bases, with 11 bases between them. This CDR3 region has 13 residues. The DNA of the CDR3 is TGTGCCAGCAGCAGATCTAGGTTCTACGAGCAGTACTTC. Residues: CASSRSRFYEQYF. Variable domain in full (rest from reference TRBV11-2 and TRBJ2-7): EAGVAQSPRYKIIEKRQSVAFWCNPISGHATLYWYQQILGQGPKLLIQFQNNGVVDDSQLPKDRFSAERLKGVDSTLKIQPAKLEDSAVYLCASSRSRFYEQYFGPGTRLTVT.

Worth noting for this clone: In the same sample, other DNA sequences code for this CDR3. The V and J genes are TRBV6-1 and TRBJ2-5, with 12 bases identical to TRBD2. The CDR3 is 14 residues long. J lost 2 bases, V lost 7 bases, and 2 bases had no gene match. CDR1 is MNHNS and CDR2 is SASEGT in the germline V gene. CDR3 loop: CASTLAGGQETQYF. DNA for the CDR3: TGTGCCAGCACGCTAGCGGGGGGGCAAGAGACCCAGTACTTC.

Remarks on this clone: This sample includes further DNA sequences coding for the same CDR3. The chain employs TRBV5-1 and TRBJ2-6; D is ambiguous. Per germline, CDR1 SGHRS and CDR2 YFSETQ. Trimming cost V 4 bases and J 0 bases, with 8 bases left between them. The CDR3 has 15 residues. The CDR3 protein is CASSSDPSGANVLTF. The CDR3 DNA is TGCGCCAGCAGCAGCGACCCCTCTGGGGCCAACGTCCTGACTTTC.

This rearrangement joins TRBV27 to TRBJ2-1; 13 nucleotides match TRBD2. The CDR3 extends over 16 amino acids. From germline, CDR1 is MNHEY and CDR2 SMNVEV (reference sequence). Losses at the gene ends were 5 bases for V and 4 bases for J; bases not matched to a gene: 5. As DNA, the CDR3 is TGTGCCAGCAGTCGGACTAGCGGGGGCAAATACAATGAGCAGTTCTTC. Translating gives CASSRTSGGKYNEQFF.

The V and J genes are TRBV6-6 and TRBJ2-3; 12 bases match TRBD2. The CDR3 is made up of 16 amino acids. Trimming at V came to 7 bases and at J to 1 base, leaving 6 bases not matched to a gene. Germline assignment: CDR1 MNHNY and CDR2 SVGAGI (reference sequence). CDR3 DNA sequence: TGTGCCAGCAACGTACTAGCGGGGGGTGGCACAGATACGCAGTATTTT. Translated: CASNVLAGGGTDTQYF.

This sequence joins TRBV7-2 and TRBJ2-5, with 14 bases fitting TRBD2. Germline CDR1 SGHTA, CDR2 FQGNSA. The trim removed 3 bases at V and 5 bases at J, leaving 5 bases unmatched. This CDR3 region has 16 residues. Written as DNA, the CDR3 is TGTGCCAGCAGCTTGGGACTAGCGGGGGCTGGGGAGACCCAGTACTTC. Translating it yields CASSLGLAGAGETQYF.

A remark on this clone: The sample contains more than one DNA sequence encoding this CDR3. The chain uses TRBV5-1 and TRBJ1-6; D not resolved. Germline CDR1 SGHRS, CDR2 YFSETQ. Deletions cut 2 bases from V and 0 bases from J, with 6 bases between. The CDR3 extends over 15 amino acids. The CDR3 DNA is TGCGCCAGCAGCTTAGGCAGCTCCTATAATTCACCCCTCCACTTT. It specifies CASSLGSSYNSPLHF.

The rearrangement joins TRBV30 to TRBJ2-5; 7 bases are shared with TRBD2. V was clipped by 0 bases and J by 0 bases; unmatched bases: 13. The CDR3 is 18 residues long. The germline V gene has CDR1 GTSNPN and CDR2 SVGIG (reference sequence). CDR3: CAWSVTRGGSGYQETQYF. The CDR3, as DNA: TGTGCCTGGAGTGTAACGAGAGGCGGGAGTGGGTACCAAGAGACCCAGTACTTC.

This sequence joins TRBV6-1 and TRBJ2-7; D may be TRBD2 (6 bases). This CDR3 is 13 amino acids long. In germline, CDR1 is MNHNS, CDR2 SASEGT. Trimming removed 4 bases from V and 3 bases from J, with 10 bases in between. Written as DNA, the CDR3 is TGTGCCAGCAGTGGCGGGGCTTACTACGAGCAGTACTTC. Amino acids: CASSGGAYYEQYF.

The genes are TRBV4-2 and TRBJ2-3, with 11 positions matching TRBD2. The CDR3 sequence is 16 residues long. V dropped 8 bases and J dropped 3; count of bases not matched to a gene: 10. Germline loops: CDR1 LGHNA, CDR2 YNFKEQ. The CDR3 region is CASEDSGGAGTDTQYF. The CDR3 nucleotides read TGTGCCAGCGAAGATAGCGGGGGGGCCGGTACAGATACGCAGTATTTT.

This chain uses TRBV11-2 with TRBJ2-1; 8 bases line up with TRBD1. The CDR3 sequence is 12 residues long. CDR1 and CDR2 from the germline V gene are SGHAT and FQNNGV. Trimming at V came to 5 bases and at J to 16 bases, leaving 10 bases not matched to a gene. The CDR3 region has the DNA TGTGCCAGCAGCACAGGGGGACAGAGGTCATTCTTC. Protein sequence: CASSTGGQRSFF.

CDR3 region: CASSPISKEGAYGYTF. DNA of the CDR3: TGTGCCAGCTCACCTATATCGAAGGAGGGGGCTTATGGCTACACCTTC. The chain employs TRBV18 and TRBJ1-2; the match to TRBD1 covers 7 bases. Trimming removed 3 bases from V and 5 bases from J; junction bases left unmatched: 12. The CDR3 runs to 16 residues. Germline-derived CDR1 and CDR2 are KGHSH and LQKENI.

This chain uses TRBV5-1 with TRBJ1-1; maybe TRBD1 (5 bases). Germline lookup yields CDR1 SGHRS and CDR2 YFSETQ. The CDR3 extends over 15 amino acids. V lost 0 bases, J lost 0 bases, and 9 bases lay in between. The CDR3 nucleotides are TGCGCCAGCAGCTTGGAGGGGTCAATGAACACTGAAGCTTTCTTT. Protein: CASSLEGSMNTEAFF.

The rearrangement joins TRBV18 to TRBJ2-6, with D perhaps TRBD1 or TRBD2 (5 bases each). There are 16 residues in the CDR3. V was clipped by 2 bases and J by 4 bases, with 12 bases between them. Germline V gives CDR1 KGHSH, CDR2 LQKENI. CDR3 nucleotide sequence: TGTGCCAGCTCACCAGGGGGAAGTGGCGGGGCCAACGTCCTGACTTTC. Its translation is CASSPGGSGGANVLTF.